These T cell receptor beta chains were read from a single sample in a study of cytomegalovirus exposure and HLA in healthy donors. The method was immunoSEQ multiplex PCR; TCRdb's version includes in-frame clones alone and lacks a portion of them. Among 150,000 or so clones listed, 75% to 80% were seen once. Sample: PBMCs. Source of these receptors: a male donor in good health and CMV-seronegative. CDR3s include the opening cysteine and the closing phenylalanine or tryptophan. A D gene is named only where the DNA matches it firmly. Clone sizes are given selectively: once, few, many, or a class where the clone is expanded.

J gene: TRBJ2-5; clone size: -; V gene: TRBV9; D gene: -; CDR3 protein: CASSVDGDTETQYF; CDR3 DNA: TGTGCCAGCAGCGTAGACGGGGACACGGAGACCCAGTACTTC
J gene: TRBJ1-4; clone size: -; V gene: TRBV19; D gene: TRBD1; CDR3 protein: CASSIDRTRQGINEKLFF; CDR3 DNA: TGTGCCAGTAGTATAGACCGCACCCGACAGGGGATTAATGAAAAACTGTTTTTT
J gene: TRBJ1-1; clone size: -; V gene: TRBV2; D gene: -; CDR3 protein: CATSWTVYTEAFF; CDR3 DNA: TGTGCCACTTCCTGGACAGTGTACACTGAAGCTTTCTTT
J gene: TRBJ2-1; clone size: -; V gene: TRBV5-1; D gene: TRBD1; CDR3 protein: CASSLGQGGPYNEQFF; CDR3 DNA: TGCGCCAGCAGCTTAGGACAGGGCGGCCCCTACAATGAGCAGTTCTTC
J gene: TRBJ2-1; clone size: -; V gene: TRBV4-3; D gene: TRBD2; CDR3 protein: CASSQDQAPSGRGEGNEQFF; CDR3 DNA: TGCGCCAGCAGCCAAGATCAGGCCCCTAGCGGGAGGGGCGAGGGCAATGAGCAGTTCTTC
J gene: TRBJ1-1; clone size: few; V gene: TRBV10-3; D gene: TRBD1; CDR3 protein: CAISETGANTEAFF; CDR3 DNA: TGTGCCATCAGTGAGACAGGGGCGAACACTGAAGCTTTCTTT
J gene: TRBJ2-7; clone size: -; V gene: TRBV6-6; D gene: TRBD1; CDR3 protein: CASTLSGQGLGYEQYF; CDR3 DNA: TGTGCCAGCACCCTCTCTGGACAGGGGCTTGGGTACGAGCAGTACTTC
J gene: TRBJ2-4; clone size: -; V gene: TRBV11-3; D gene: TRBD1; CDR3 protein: CASSENRGKGIQYF; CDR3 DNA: TGTGCCAGCAGCGAGAACAGGGGGAAGGGCATTCAGTACTTC
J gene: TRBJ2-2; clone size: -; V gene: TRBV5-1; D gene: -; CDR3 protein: CASSTSRVDTGELFF; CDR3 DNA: TGCGCCAGCAGCACAAGCAGGGTGGACACCGGGGAGCTGTTTTTT
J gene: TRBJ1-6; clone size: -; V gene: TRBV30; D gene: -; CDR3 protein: CAWSFKQGFSSHF; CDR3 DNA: TGTGCCTGGAGTTTCAAACAGGGTTTTTCCTCCCACTTT
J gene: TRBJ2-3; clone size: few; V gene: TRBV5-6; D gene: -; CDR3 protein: CASSPRTESYTQYF; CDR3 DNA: TGTGCCAGCAGCCCGCGGACAGAAAGCTATACGCAGTATTTT
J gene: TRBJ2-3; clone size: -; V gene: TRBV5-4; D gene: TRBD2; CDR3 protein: CASSLRSGGAPDTQYF; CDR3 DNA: TGTGCCAGCAGCTTGAGGAGCGGGGGGGCCCCAGATACGCAGTATTTT
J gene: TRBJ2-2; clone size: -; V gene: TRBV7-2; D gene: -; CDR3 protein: CASSFYRENTGELFF; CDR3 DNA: TGTGCCAGCAGCTTCTACAGGGAAAACACCGGGGAGCTGTTTTTT
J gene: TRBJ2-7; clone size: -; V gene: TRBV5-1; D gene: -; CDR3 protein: CASSFTPTISYEQYF; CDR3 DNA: TGCGCCAGCAGCTTCACACCCACGATCTCCTACGAGCAGTACTTC
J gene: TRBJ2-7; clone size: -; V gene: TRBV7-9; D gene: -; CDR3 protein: CASSPGYSPLF; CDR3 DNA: TGTGCCAGCAGCCCGGGTTATTCCCCTCTTTTC
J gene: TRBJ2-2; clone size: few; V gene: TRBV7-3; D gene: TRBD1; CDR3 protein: CASSLTGFANTGELFF; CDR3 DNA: TGTGCCAGCAGCTTGACAGGGTTCGCGAACACCGGGGAGCTGTTTTTT
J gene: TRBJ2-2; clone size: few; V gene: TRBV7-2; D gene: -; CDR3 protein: CASSLARAGELFF; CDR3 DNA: TGTGCCAGCAGCTTAGCCAGGGCCGGGGAGCTGTTTTTT
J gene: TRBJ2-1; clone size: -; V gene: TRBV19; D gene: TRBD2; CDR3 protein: CASSIDGTSGRREQFF; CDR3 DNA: TGTGCCAGTAGTATAGATGGGACTAGCGGGAGGAGAGAGCAGTTCTTC
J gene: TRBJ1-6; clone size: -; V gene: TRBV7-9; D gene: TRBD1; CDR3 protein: CASSSGQGNNSPLHF; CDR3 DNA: TGTGCCAGCAGCTCCGGACAGGGGAATAATTCACCCCTCCACTTT
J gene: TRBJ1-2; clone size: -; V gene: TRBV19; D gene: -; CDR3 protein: CASSIGNEAVVPNYGYTF; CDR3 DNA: TGTGCCAGTAGTATAGGCAACGAGGCTGTAGTTCCTAACTATGGCTACACCTTC
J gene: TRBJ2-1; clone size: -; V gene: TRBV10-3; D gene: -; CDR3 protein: CAISPVGASGNEQFF; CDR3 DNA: TGTGCCATCAGCCCAGTCGGTGCGTCGGGCAATGAGCAGTTCTTC
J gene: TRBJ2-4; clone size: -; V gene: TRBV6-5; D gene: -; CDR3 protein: CASSYSYDSKNIQYF; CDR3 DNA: TGTGCCAGCAGTTACTCTTATGACAGTAAAAACATTCAGTACTTC
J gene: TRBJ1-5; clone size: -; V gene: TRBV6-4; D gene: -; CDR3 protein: CASSDSRASNQPQHF; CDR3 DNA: TGTGCCAGCAGTGACTCGAGGGCTTCAAATCAGCCCCAGCATTTT
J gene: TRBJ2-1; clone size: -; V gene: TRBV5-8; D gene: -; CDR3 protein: CASSLRQGGYNEQFF; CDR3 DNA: TGTGCCAGCAGCTTGCGTCAGGGTGGGTACAATGAGCAGTTCTTC
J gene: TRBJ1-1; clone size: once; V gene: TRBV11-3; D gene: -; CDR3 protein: CASSLQGKGTEAFF; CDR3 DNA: TGTGCCAGCAGCCTCCAGGGGAAGGGCACTGAAGCTTTCTTT